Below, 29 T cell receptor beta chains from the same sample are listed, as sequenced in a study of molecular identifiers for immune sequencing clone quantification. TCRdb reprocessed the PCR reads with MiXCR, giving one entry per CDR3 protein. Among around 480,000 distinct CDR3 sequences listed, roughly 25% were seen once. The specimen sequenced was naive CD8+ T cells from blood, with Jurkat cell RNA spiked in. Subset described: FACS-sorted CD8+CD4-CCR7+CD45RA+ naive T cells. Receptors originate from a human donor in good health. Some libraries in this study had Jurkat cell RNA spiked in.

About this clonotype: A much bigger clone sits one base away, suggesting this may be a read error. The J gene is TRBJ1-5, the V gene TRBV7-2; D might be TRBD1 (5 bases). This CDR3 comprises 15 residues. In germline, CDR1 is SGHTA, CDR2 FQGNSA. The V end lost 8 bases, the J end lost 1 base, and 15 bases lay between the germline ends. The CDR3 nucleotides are TGTGCCAGCCGCCGGGGACCACTGAGCAATCAGCCCCAGCATTTT. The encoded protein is CASRRGPLSNQPQHF.

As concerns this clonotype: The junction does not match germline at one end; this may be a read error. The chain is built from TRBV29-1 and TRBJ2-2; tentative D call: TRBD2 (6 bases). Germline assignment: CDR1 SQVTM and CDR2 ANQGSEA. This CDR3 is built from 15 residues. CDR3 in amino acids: CSVPGDREVTGELLF. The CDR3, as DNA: TGCAGCGTTCCGGGAGACCGGGAAGTCACCGGGGAGCTGCTTTTT.

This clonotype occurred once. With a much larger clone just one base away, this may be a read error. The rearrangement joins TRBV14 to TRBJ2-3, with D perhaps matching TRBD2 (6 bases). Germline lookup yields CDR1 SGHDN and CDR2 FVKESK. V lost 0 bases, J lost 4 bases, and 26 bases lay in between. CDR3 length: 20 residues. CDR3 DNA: TGTGCCAGCAGCCAAGATCGTCGAAGGGAGGAGCCTCTTTTGGCAGATACGCAGTATTTT. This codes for CASSQDRRREEPLLADTQYF.

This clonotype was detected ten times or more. CDR3 nucleotides: TGTGCCAGCAGCCCGGTCCAGGGAAACTATGGCTACACCTTC. It yields the protein CASSPVQGNYGYTF. The chain employs TRBV14 and TRBJ1-2; D might be TRBD1 (5 bases). The CDR3 contains 14 residues. Trimming took 4 bases from V and 2 from J, leaving 11 bases between them. Germline V gene lookup returns CDR1 SGHDN and CDR2 FVKESK. Full variable domain (remainder filled in from reference TRBV14 and TRBJ1-2): EAGVTQFPSHSVIEKGQTVTLRCDPISGHDNLYWYRRVMGKEIKFLLHFVKESKQDESGMPNNRFLAERTGGTYSTLKVQPAELEDSGVYFCASSPVQGNYGYTFGSGTRLTVV.

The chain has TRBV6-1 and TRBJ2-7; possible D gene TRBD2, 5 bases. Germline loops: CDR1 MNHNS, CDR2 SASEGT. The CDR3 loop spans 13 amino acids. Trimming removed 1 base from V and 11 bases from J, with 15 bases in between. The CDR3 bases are TGTGCCAGCAGTGAAGACCTCCCGCCCGGGGAGTACTTC. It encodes CASSEDLPPGEYF.

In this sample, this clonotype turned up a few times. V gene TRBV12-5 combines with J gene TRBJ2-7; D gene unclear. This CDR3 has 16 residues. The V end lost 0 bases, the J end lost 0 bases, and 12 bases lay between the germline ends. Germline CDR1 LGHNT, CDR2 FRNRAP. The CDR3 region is CASGLVLEGPSYEQYF. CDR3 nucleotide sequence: TGTGCTAGTGGTTTGGTACTCGAAGGCCCCTCCTACGAGCAGTACTTC.

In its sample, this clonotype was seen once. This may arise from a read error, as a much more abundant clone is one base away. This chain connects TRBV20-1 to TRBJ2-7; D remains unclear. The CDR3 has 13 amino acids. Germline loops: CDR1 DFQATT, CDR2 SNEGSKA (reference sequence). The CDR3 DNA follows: TGCGGTGCTCCGCTGATCCGGTCCTACGAGCAGTACTTC. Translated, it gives CGAPLIRSYEQYF.

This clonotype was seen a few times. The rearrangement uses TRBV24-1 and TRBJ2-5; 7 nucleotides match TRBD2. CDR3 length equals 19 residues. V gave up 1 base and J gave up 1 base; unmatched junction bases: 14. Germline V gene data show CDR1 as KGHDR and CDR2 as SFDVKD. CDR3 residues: CATSDFPGGAGDRQETQYF. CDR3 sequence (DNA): TGTGCCACCAGTGATTTCCCGGGTGGGGCGGGAGATCGCCAAGAGACCCAGTACTTC.

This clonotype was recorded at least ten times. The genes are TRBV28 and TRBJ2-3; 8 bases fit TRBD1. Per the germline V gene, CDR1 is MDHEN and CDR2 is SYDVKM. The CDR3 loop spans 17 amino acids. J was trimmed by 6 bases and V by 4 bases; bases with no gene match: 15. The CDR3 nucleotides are TGTGCCAGCAGTTCTCTAATAACCCGACAGGGGTTGGATACGCAGTATTTT. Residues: CASSSLITRQGLDTQYF.

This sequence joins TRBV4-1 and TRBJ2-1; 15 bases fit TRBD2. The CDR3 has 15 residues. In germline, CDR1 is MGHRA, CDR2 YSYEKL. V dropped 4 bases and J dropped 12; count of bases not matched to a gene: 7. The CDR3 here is CASSRGTSGGLGQFF. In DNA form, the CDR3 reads TGCGCCAGCAGCCGGGGGACTAGCGGGGGGTTGGGGCAGTTCTTC.

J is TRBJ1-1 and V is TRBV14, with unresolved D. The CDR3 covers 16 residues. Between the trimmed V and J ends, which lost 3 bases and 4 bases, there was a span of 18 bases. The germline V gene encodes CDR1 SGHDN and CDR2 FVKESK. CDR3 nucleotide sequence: TGTGCCAGCAGCCATCAACTTGGGCAGATGAGCACTGAAGCTTTCTTT. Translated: CASSHQLGQMSTEAFF.

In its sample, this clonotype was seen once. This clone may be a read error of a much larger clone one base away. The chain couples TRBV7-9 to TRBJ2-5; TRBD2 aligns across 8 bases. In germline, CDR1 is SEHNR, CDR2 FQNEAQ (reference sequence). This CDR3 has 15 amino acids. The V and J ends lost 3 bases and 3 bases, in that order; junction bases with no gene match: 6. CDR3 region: CASSFATSGEETQYF. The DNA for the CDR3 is TGTGCCAGCAGCTTTGCCACTAGCGGAGAAGAGACCCAGTACTTC.

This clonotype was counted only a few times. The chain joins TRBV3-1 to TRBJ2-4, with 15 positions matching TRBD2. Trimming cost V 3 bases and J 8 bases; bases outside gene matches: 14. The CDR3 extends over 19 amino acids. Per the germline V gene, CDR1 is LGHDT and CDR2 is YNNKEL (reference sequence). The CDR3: CASSQGQGLAGGFGYIQYF. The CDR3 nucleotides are TGTGCCAGCAGCCAGGGACAGGGACTAGCGGGGGGCTTTGGATACATTCAGTACTTC.

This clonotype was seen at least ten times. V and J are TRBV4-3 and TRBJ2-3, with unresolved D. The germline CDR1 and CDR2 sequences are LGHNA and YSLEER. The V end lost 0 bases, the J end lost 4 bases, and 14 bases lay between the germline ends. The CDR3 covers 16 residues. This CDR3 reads CASSQEGGFRADTQYF. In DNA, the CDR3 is TGCGCCAGCAGCCAAGAGGGCGGATTTCGAGCAGATACGCAGTATTTT.

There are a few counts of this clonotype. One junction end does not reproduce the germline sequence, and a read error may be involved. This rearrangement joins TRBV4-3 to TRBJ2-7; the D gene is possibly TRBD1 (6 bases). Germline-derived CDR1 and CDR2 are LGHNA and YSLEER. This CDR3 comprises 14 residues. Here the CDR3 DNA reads TGCGCCAGCGGCCAAGAGCGGACAGCCTACGAGCAGTACTTC. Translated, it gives CASGQERTAYEQYF.

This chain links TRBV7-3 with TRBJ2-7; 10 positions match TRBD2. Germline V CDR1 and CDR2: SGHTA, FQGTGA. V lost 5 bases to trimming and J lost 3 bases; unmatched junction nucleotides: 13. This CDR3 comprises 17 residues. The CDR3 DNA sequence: TGTGCCAGCAGCGTGCACCCGATTACTAGCGGGATCTACGAGCAGTACTTC. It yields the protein CASSVHPITSGIYEQYF.

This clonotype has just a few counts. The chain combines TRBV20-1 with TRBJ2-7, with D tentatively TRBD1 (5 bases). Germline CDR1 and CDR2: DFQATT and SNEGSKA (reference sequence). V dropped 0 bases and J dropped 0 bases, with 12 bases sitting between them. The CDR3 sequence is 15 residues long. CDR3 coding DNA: TGCAGTGCTAGAGATACAAACAGGAACTCCTACGAGCAGTACTTC. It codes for CSARDTNRNSYEQYF.

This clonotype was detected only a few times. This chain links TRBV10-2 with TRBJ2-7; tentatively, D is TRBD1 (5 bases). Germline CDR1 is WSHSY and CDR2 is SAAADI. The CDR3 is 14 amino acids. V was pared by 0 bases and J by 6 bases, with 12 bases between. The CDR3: CASSESEWQGEQYF. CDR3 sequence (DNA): TGCGCCAGCAGTGAGTCGGAGTGGCAGGGCGAGCAGTACTTC.

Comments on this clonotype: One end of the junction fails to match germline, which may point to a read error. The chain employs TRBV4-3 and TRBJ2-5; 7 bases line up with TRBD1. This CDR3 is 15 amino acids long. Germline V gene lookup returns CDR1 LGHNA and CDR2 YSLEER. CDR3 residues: CASSHIYRGQGTQYF. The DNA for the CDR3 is TGCGCCAGCAGCCACATCTACAGGGGTCAAGGGACCCAGTACTTC.

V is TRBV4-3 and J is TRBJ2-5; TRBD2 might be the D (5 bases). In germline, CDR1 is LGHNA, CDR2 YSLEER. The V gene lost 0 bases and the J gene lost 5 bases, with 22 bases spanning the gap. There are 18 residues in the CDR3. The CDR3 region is CASSQDLNWRAPGETQYF. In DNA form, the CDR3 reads TGCGCCAGCAGCCAAGATTTGAACTGGCGGGCCCCCGGGGAGACCCAGTACTTC.

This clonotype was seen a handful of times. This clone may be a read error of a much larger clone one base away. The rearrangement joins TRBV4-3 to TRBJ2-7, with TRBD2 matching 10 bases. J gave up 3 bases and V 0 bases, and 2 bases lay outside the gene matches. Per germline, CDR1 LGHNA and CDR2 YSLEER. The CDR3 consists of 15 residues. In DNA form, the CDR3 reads TGCGCCAGCAGCCAAGAGCGGACTAGCGGCTACGAGCAGTACTTC. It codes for CASSQERTSGYEQYF.

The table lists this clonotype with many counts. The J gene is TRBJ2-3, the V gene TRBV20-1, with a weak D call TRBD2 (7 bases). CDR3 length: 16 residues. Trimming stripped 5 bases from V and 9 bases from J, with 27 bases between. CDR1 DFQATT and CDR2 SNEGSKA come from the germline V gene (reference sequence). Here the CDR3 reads CSAEGDGTKAVATQYF. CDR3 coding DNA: TGCAGTGCTGAGGGGGATGGGACTAAAGCCGTTGCCACGCAGTATTTT.

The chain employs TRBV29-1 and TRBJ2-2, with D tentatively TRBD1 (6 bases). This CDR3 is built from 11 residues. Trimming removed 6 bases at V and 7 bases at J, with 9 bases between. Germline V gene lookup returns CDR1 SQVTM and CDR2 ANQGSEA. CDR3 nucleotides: TGCAGCGTCCCAGGGGTCGGGGAGCTGTTTTTT. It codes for CSVPGVGELFF.

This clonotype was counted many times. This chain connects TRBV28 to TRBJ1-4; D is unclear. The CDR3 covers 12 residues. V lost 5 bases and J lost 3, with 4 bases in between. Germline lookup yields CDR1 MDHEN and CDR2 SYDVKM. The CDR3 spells CASSPSNEKLFF. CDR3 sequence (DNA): TGTGCCAGCAGTCCGTCTAATGAAAAACTGTTTTTT.

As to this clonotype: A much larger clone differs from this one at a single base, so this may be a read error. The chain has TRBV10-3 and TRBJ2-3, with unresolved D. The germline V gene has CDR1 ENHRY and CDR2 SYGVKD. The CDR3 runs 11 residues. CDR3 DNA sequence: TGTGCCGTCAGTGACACAGATACGCAGTATTTT. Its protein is CAVSDTDTQYF.

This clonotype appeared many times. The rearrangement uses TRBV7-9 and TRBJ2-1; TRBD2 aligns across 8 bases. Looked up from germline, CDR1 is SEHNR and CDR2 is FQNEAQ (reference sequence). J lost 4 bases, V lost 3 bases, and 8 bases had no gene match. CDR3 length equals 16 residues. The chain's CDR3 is CASSFSGRGDYNEQFF. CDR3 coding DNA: TGTGCCAGCAGCTTCTCTGGGCGGGGGGATTACAATGAGCAGTTCTTC.

The CDR3 DNA sequence: TGCGCCAGCAGCTCTACAGGGAGGCGGACAGATACGCAGTATTTT. Residues: CASSSTGRRTDTQYF. The V call is TRBV5-1, the J call TRBJ2-3; the D call may be TRBD1 or TRBD2 (6 bases each). CDR1 is SGHRS, CDR2 YFSETQ, per germline. The CDR3 has 15 residues. V gave up 3 bases and J gave up 3 bases, with 14 bases separating them. Full variable domain (rest looked up from reference TRBV5-1 and TRBJ2-3): KAGVTQTPRYLIKTRGQQVTLSCSPISGHRSVSWYQQTPGQGLQFLFEYFSETQRNKGNFPGRFSGRQFSNSRSEMNVSTLELGDSALYLCASSSTGRRTDTQYFGPGTRLTVL.

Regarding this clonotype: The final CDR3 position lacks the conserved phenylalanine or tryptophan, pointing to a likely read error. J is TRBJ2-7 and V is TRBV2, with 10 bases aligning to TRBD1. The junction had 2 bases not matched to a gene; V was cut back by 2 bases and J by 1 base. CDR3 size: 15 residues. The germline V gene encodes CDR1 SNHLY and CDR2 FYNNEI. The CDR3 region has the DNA TGTGCCAGCAGTGAATGGACAGGGGGTTCCTACGAGCAGTACTAC. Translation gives CASSEWTGGSYEQYY.

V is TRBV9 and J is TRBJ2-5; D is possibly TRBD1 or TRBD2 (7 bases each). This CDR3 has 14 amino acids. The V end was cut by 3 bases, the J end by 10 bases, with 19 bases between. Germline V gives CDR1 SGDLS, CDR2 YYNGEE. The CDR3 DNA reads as TGTGCCAGCAGCGACAGGGGCGAAGGGGGGGACCAGTACTTC. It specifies CASSDRGEGGDQYF.